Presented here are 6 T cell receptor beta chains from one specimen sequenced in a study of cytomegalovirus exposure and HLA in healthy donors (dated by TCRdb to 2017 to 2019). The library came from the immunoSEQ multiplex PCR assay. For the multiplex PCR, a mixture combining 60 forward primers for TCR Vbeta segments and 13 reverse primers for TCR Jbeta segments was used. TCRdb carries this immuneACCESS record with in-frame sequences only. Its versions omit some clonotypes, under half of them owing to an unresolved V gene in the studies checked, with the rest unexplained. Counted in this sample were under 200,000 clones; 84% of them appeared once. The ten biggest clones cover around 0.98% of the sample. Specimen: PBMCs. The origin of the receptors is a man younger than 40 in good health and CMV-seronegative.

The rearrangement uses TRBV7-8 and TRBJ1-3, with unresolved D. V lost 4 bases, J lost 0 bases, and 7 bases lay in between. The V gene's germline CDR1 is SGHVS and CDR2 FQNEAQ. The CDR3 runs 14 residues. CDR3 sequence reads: CASSYKFSGNTIYF. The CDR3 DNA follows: TGTGCCAGCAGCTACAAATTCTCTGGAAACACCATATATTTT.

The CDR3: CASSQPGITSGYTF. CDR3 nucleotides: TGCGCCAGCAGCCAGCCCGGGATTACCTCTGGCTACACCTTC. The rearrangement links TRBV4-1 to TRBJ1-2, with no clear D. Germline V lookup: CDR1 MGHRA, CDR2 YSYEKL. The CDR3 sequence is 14 residues long. Deletions cut 3 bases from V and 7 bases from J, with 15 bases between.

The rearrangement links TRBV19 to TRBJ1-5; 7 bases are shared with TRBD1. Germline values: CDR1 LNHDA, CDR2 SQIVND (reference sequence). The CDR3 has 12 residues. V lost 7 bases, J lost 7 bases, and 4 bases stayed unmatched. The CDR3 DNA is TGTGCCAGTACCACAGGGGACCAGCCCCAGCATTTT. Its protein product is CASTTGDQPQHF.

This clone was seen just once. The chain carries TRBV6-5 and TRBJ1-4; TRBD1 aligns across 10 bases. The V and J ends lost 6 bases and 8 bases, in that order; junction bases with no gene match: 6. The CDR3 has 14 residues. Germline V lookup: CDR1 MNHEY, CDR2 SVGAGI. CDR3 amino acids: CASRRQGAREKLFF. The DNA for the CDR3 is TGTGCCAGCAGGCGACAGGGGGCGCGCGAAAAACTGTTTTTT.

In nucleotides, the CDR3 is TGCAGCGGGGGACAGGGGGGTGGCTACACCTTC. This sequence encodes CSGGQGGGYTF. The rearrangement links TRBV29-1 to TRBJ1-2, with 11 bases that match TRBD1. The germline CDR1 and CDR2 sequences are SQVTM and ANQGSEA. After removal of 7 bases from V and 7 bases from J, the junction contained 2 bases not matched to a gene. This CDR3 spans 11 amino acids. The complete variable domain, with remaining parts taken from reference TRBV29-1 and TRBJ1-2, reads SAVISQKPSRDICQRGTSLTIQCQVDSQVTMMFWYRQQPGQSLTLIATANQGSEATYESGFVIDKFPISRPNLTFSTLTVSNMSPEDSSIYLCSGGQGGGYTFGSGTRLTVV.

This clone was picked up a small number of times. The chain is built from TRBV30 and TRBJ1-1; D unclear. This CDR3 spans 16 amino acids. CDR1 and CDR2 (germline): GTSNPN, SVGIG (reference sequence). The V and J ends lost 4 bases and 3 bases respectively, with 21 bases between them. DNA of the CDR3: TGTGCCTGGAAAAGGGATTGGGCGGGTACGGACACTGAAGCTTTCTTT. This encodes CAWKRDWAGTDTEAFF.